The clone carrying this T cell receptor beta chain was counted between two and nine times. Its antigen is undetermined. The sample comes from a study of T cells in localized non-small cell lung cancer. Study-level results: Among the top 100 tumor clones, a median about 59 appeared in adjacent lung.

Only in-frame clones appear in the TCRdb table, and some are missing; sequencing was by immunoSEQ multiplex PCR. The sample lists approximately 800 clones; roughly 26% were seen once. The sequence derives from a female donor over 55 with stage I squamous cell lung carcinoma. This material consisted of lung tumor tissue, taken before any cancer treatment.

CDR3 residues: CASSHQGTGSYEQYF. CDR3 nucleotides: TGTGCCAGCAGCCACCAGGGGACAGGGTCCTACGAGCAGTACTTC. The chain recombines TRBV11-3 with TRBJ2-7; 9 positions agree with TRBD1. CDR1 is SGHNT and CDR2 is YENEEA in the germline V gene. The J segment lost 1 base and the V segment lost 5 bases, leaving 6 bases of the junction unmatched. This CDR3 is 15 amino acids long.